This entry concerns a single TCR beta chain. Its antigen is as yet unknown. This sample is part of a study of somatic mutations in cytotoxic T cells in rheumatoid arthritis. Study-level background: Some V beta antibody-stained T-cell populations were flow-sorted at nearly 100% purity, including V beta1+ cells sequenced for TCRB.

TCRdb's copy holds only in-frame clones and misses some; the assay was immunoSEQ multiplex PCR. The sample lists tens of thousands of clones; around 87% were seen once. Findings and caveats of the study: About an eighth of the roughly 60 patients had a largest CD8+ clone above 20% of CD8+ cells.

The CDR3 length is 12 residues. Germline CDR1 reads SGHAT; CDR2 reads FQDESV (reference sequence). Trimming took 5 bases from V and 6 from J, leaving 11 bases between them. Sample: CD8+ T cells sorted from blood. The rearrangement links TRBV11-1 to TRBJ2-7; TRBD1 might be the D (5 bases). The receptor comes from an adult with rheumatoid arthritis. The CDR3 region has the DNA TGTGCCAGCAGCCATCAGGGCTTCGAGCAGTACTTC. It translates to CASSHQGFEQYF.